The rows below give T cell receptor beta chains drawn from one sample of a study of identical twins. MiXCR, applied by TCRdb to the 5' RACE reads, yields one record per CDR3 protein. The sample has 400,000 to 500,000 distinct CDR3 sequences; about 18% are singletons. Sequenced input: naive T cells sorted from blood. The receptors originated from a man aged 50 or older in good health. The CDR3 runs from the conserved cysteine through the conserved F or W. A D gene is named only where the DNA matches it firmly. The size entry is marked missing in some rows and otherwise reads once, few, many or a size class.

cdr3_nt: TGCGCCAGCAGCTTGGAAGTACTAGCGACCGAGCAGTACTTC
cdr3_aa: CASSLEVLATEQYF
v_call: TRBV5-1
d_call: TRBD2
clone_size: -
j_call: TRBJ2-7
cdr3_length: 14

cdr3_nt: TGCAGTGCTAGATCCACAGGGGCGGCTGGGGCCAACGTCCTGACTTTC
cdr3_aa: CSARSTGAAGANVLTF
v_call: TRBV20-1
d_call: TRBD1
clone_size: -
j_call: TRBJ2-6
cdr3_length: 16

cdr3_nt: TGTGCCAGCAGTTATTACACCCTTGGCAATCAGCCCCAGCATTTT
cdr3_aa: CASSYYTLGNQPQHF
v_call: TRBV6-2/TRBV6-3
d_call: -
clone_size: few
j_call: TRBJ1-5
cdr3_length: 15

cdr3_nt: TGTGCCAGCAGTTACGCCCGGGGATCGTATAGCAATCAGCCCCAGCATTTT
cdr3_aa: CASSYARGSYSNQPQHF
v_call: TRBV6-2/TRBV6-3
d_call: -
clone_size: few
j_call: TRBJ1-5
cdr3_length: 17

cdr3_nt: TGTGCCATCAGTGTTGGACCCTCCAATCAGCCCCAGCATTTT
cdr3_aa: CAISVGPSNQPQHF
v_call: TRBV10-3
d_call: -
clone_size: few
j_call: TRBJ1-5
cdr3_length: 14

cdr3_nt: TGTGCCAGCAGTTTCGGGGATGAAGCTTTCTTT
cdr3_aa: CASSFGDEAFF
v_call: TRBV12-3/TRBV12-4
d_call: -
clone_size: -
j_call: TRBJ1-1
cdr3_length: 11

cdr3_nt: TGTGCCAGCAGCTTAATGGTAGGGCTAGCGGGGGGCAATGAGCAGTTCTTC
cdr3_aa: CASSLMVGLAGGNEQFF
v_call: TRBV7-9
d_call: TRBD2
clone_size: many
j_call: TRBJ2-1
cdr3_length: 17

cdr3_nt: TGTGCCAGCAGCCCAGGACAGGACTACAATGAGCAGTTCTTC
cdr3_aa: CASSPGQDYNEQFF
v_call: TRBV7-2
d_call: TRBD1
clone_size: -
j_call: TRBJ2-1
cdr3_length: 14

cdr3_nt: TGCAGCGTTGTCTACCGGCAAGAGACCCAGTACTTC
cdr3_aa: CSVVYRQETQYF
v_call: TRBV29-1
d_call: -
clone_size: few
j_call: TRBJ2-5
cdr3_length: 12

cdr3_nt: TGTGCCAGCAGCGAGGGGACCAGGGGCTACAATGAGCAGTTCTTC
cdr3_aa: CASSEGTRGYNEQFF
v_call: TRBV5-4
d_call: -
clone_size: -
j_call: TRBJ2-1
cdr3_length: 15

cdr3_nt: TGCAGTGCTCGTTCACGGGGAAGCACAGATACGCAGTATTTT
cdr3_aa: CSARSRGSTDTQYF
v_call: TRBV20-1
d_call: -
clone_size: -
j_call: TRBJ2-3
cdr3_length: 14

cdr3_nt: TGTGCCAGTAGGCAGGACAGGCCCGGAGGCTACACCTTC
cdr3_aa: CASRQDRPGGYTF
v_call: TRBV19
d_call: TRBD1
clone_size: -
j_call: TRBJ1-2
cdr3_length: 13

cdr3_nt: TGCAGTGCTAGAGATGGGTTCAGCTCCTACAATGAGCAGTTCTTC
cdr3_aa: CSARDGFSSYNEQFF
v_call: TRBV20-1
d_call: -
clone_size: -
j_call: TRBJ2-1
cdr3_length: 15

cdr3_nt: TGCAGTGCTAGCGGGAGTTCTGATACGCAGTATTTT
cdr3_aa: CSASGSSDTQYF
v_call: TRBV20-1
d_call: -
clone_size: many
j_call: TRBJ2-3
cdr3_length: 12

cdr3_nt: TGTGCCAGCAGCTTAGGGGCGGTAAGCTCCTACGAGCAGTACTTC
cdr3_aa: CASSLGAVSSYEQYF
v_call: TRBV11-2
d_call: -
clone_size: -
j_call: TRBJ2-7
cdr3_length: 15

cdr3_nt: TGTGCCAGCAGCAACGGACAGTCGAACACTGAAGCTTTCTTT
cdr3_aa: CASSNGQSNTEAFF
v_call: TRBV5-5
d_call: -
clone_size: many
j_call: TRBJ1-1
cdr3_length: 14

cdr3_nt: TGTGCCAGCAGTGAATGGTCGGGTCAGGAGAGCACAGATACGCAGTATTTT
cdr3_aa: CASSEWSGQESTDTQYF
v_call: TRBV25-1
d_call: -
clone_size: few
j_call: TRBJ2-3
cdr3_length: 17

cdr3_nt: TGTGCCAGCAGCAACCCAGGGGCATCCTACAATGAGCAGTTCTTC
cdr3_aa: CASSNPGASYNEQFF
v_call: TRBV5-4
d_call: -
clone_size: many
j_call: TRBJ2-1
cdr3_length: 15

cdr3_nt: TGTGCCAGCAGTTATGAGATTGGTCAAGCCGCGAACACCGGGGAGCTGTTTTTT
cdr3_aa: CASSYEIGQAANTGELFF
v_call: TRBV6-2/TRBV6-3
d_call: -
clone_size: -
j_call: TRBJ2-2
cdr3_length: 18

cdr3_nt: TGCAGTGCTAGACCCCGACAGATAATGACTAGCGGGAGGGCCTACGAGCAGTACTTC
cdr3_aa: CSARPRQIMTSGRAYEQYF
v_call: TRBV20-1
d_call: TRBD2
clone_size: -
j_call: TRBJ2-7
cdr3_length: 19

cdr3_nt: TGCAGTGCTAGAGTGACAGGGACGAATCAGCCCCAGCATTTT
cdr3_aa: CSARVTGTNQPQHF
v_call: TRBV20-1
d_call: TRBD1
clone_size: -
j_call: TRBJ1-5
cdr3_length: 14

cdr3_nt: TGTGCCAGCAGTTTCGGGAGGGCACAAGAGACCCAGTACTTC
cdr3_aa: CASSFGRAQETQYF
v_call: TRBV7-9
d_call: TRBD2
clone_size: once
j_call: TRBJ2-5
cdr3_length: 14

cdr3_nt: TGTGCCAGCAGTTACACCCGGGGGTACGAGCAGTACTTC
cdr3_aa: CASSYTRGYEQYF
v_call: TRBV6-6
d_call: -
clone_size: few
j_call: TRBJ2-7
cdr3_length: 13

cdr3_nt: TGTGCCAGCAGCCCGCAGGGGAGCTCCTACAATGAGCAGTTCTTC
cdr3_aa: CASSPQGSSYNEQFF
v_call: TRBV7-2
d_call: -
clone_size: few
j_call: TRBJ2-1
cdr3_length: 15

cdr3_nt: TGCGCCAGCAGCCCTGCCCTAGGCACGAACACCGGGGAGCTGTTTTTT
cdr3_aa: CASSPALGTNTGELFF
v_call: TRBV4-3
d_call: -
clone_size: few
j_call: TRBJ2-2
cdr3_length: 16

cdr3_nt: TGCGCCAGCAGCCAAACTGGACAGGGGGCGAACACCGGGGAGCTGTTTTTT
cdr3_aa: CASSQTGQGANTGELFF
v_call: TRBV4-1
d_call: TRBD1
clone_size: -
j_call: TRBJ2-2
cdr3_length: 17

cdr3_nt: TGCAGTGCTAGAGATCTTAGCGGGAGGGTGTTTTTT
cdr3_aa: CSARDLSGRVFF
v_call: TRBV20-1
d_call: TRBD2
clone_size: -
j_call: TRBJ2-2
cdr3_length: 12

cdr3_nt: TGTGCCAGCAGCGGGACTAGCGGGGGGGGCGAGCAGTACTTC
cdr3_aa: CASSGTSGGGEQYF
v_call: TRBV9
d_call: TRBD2
clone_size: few
j_call: TRBJ2-7
cdr3_length: 14

cdr3_nt: TGTGCCAGCGGACCCACAGGGAACACTGAAGCTTTCTTT
cdr3_aa: CASGPTGNTEAFF
v_call: TRBV11-2
d_call: -
clone_size: -
j_call: TRBJ1-1
cdr3_length: 13

cdr3_nt: TGTGCCAGCAGCCCACCCCCTGGACTAGCGGGGAACACCGGGGAGCTGTTTTTT
cdr3_aa: CASSPPPGLAGNTGELFF
v_call: TRBV11-1
d_call: TRBD2
clone_size: many
j_call: TRBJ2-2
cdr3_length: 18

cdr3_nt: TGTGCCACCAGTGATGTCCACAAAGGACTGGGAAATGAGCAGTTCTTC
cdr3_aa: CATSDVHKGLGNEQFF
v_call: TRBV24-1
d_call: -
clone_size: -
j_call: TRBJ2-1
cdr3_length: 16

cdr3_nt: TGCAGTGCAATACAGGGGGGTAGAGAGACCCAGTACTTC
cdr3_aa: CSAIQGGRETQYF
v_call: TRBV20-1
d_call: TRBD1
clone_size: many
j_call: TRBJ2-5
cdr3_length: 13

cdr3_nt: TGTGCCAGCAGCTTAGAACCAATTAATTCACCCCTCCACTTT
cdr3_aa: CASSLEPINSPLHF
v_call: TRBV11-2
d_call: -
clone_size: -
j_call: TRBJ1-6
cdr3_length: 14

cdr3_nt: TGTGCCAGCAGCCTACTGGACAGGTACCCTAACACTGAAGCTTTCTTT
cdr3_aa: CASSLLDRYPNTEAFF
v_call: TRBV3-1
d_call: TRBD1
clone_size: -
j_call: TRBJ1-1
cdr3_length: 16

cdr3_nt: TGTGCCAGCAGCGTAGCGGGAGAACAGTACGAGCAGTACTTC
cdr3_aa: CASSVAGEQYEQYF
v_call: TRBV9
d_call: -
clone_size: -
j_call: TRBJ2-7
cdr3_length: 14

cdr3_nt: TGTGCCTCCAAATTCCCCCTCACCGGGGAGCTGTTTTTT
cdr3_aa: CASKFPLTGELFF
v_call: TRBV2
d_call: -
clone_size: few
j_call: TRBJ2-2
cdr3_length: 13

cdr3_nt: TGTGCCAGCAGCCCCACAGGGTATAATTCACCCCTCCACTTT
cdr3_aa: CASSPTGYNSPLHF
v_call: TRBV12-3/TRBV12-4
d_call: -
clone_size: -
j_call: TRBJ1-6
cdr3_length: 14

cdr3_nt: TGTGCCAGCAGCTTGGCTCAACTCAATGAGCAGTTCTTC
cdr3_aa: CASSLAQLNEQFF
v_call: TRBV5-5
d_call: -
clone_size: -
j_call: TRBJ2-1
cdr3_length: 13

cdr3_nt: TGTGCCAGCAGTTTGACTACAGCCCCCTACGAGCAGTACTTC
cdr3_aa: CASSLTTAPYEQYF
v_call: TRBV12-3/TRBV12-4
d_call: -
clone_size: -
j_call: TRBJ2-7
cdr3_length: 14

cdr3_nt: TGTGCCAGCAGTTTAGGGGGCGCCTCTGGGGCCAACGTCCTGACTTTC
cdr3_aa: CASSLGGASGANVLTF
v_call: TRBV12-3/TRBV12-4
d_call: -
clone_size: many
j_call: TRBJ2-6
cdr3_length: 16

cdr3_nt: TGTGCCAGTAGTCTTTCTAGACAGGGCAGCGCCTGGCAGCCCCAGCATTTT
cdr3_aa: CASSLSRQGSAWQPQHF
v_call: TRBV19
d_call: TRBD1
clone_size: -
j_call: TRBJ1-5
cdr3_length: 17

cdr3_nt: TGTGCCAGCAGCACCCCCGGCACAGATACGCAGTATTTT
cdr3_aa: CASSTPGTDTQYF
v_call: TRBV7-2
d_call: -
clone_size: -
j_call: TRBJ2-3
cdr3_length: 13

cdr3_nt: TGTGCCAGCAGTGAGAGTTGGGCAGGGGACACTGAAGCTTTCTTT
cdr3_aa: CASSESWAGDTEAFF
v_call: TRBV6-1
d_call: -
clone_size: -
j_call: TRBJ1-1
cdr3_length: 15

cdr3_nt: TGTGCCAGCAGTTACGCCGGAGGGGTTCAGCCCCAGCATTTT
cdr3_aa: CASSYAGGVQPQHF
v_call: TRBV6-2/TRBV6-3
d_call: -
clone_size: few
j_call: TRBJ1-5
cdr3_length: 14

cdr3_nt: TGCGCCAGCAGCGTTGACGGACAGGGGGAGCTGTTTTTT
cdr3_aa: CASSVDGQGELFF
v_call: TRBV5-1
d_call: -
clone_size: many
j_call: TRBJ2-2
cdr3_length: 13

cdr3_nt: TGTGCCAGCTCACCGACAGGGCGGGAGACCCAGTACTTC
cdr3_aa: CASSPTGRETQYF
v_call: TRBV18
d_call: TRBD1
clone_size: many
j_call: TRBJ2-5
cdr3_length: 13

cdr3_nt: TGTGCCAGCAGCTTAGATTCCCCCTCCGCTGGAAACACCATATATTTT
cdr3_aa: CASSLDSPSAGNTIYF
v_call: TRBV7-9
d_call: -
clone_size: few
j_call: TRBJ1-3
cdr3_length: 16

cdr3_nt: TGTGCCAGCAGCCAGGGACAGGGACATTCACCCCTCCACTTT
cdr3_aa: CASSQGQGHSPLHF
v_call: TRBV12-3/TRBV12-4
d_call: TRBD1
clone_size: -
j_call: TRBJ1-6
cdr3_length: 14